One T cell receptor (delta chain) is described in this entry. TCRdb re-processed the reads via CATT. The sample records about 4,000 delta-chain clones, over 12% being singletons. The record originates from a study of gamma-delta chains in newborns, infants, children. Overall study: Polyclonal expansion of innate γδ T cells after birth follows microbial exposure.

This CDR3 is built from 19 residues. Germline loops: CDR1 GEAIGNYY, CDR2 EKD. Sequenced: blood. The receptor's source is a child who was a newborn, infant or young child, either healthy, febrile or measles-vaccinated (not recorded which). J gene calling gave no result, while the V gene is TRDV2; the table calls TRDD3, which could not be checked here. CDR3 nucleotides: TGTGCCTTTGACACCGGCCCGAGGGTGGGGGGCCCAAACACCGATAAAATCATCTTT. Its translation is CAFDTGPRVGGPNTDKIIF.